This record covers a single TCR beta chain. This entry is derived from a study of blood T cell repertoires in COVID-19. Overall study: Sites across the United States, Italy and Spain contributed samples from acute and convalescent COVID-19. T cells, B-cell-depleted T cells, or PBMCs supplied cDNA or gDNA.

Methods used by the authors: Using reference gene primer amplification, nucleated cell counts were estimated. The method was immunoSEQ multiplex PCR; TCRdb's version includes in-frame clones alone and lacks a portion of them. The V and J calls and clone size were taken over from that table, and D and trimming were inferred from the DNA. Of approximately 200,000 clones in the sample, approximately 90% are singletons; the top ten hold roughly 4%. The CDR3 runs to 15 residues. CDR1 and CDR2 (germline): LNHDA, SQIVND (reference sequence). The V and J ends lost 4 bases and 3 bases, in that order; junction bases with no gene match: 6.

This sequence originates from a young woman with acute or convalescent COVID-19. The V and J genes are TRBV19 and TRBJ2-3, with 8 positions matching TRBD1. Sequenced input: peripheral blood. The CDR3 is CASSTQDRETDTQYF. In DNA form, the CDR3 reads TGTGCCAGTAGTACCCAGGACAGGGAAACAGATACGCAGTATTTT.